This entry concerns a single T cell receptor (beta chain). The source of the sample is a study of cytomegalovirus exposure and HLA in healthy donors. Germline-derived CDR1 and CDR2 are SGHAT and FQNNGV. V dropped 5 bases and J dropped 7; count of bases not matched to a gene: 6. The CDR3 contains 14 residues. 60 Vbeta and 13 Jbeta primers were used in PCR. TCRdb's copy holds only in-frame clones and misses some; the assay was immunoSEQ multiplex PCR. Of about 170,000 clones in the sample, approximately 80% are singletons; the top ten hold 2.4%. This clonotype was obtained from a male donor in good health and CMV-seronegative. The sample taken for sequencing was PBMCs. V usage is TRBV11-2 and J usage is TRBJ2-2, with 8 bases aligning to TRBD2. CDR3 coding DNA: TGTGCCAGCAGCCCACGGGGGGGGATCGGGGAGCTGTTTTTT. It codes for CASSPRGGIGELFF. The complete variable domain, with remaining parts taken from reference TRBV11-2 and TRBJ2-2, reads EAGVAQSPRYKIIEKRQSVAFWCNPISGHATLYWYQQILGQGPKLLIQFQNNGVVDDSQLPKDRFSAERLKGVDSTLKIQPAKLEDSAVYLCASSPRGGIGELFFGEGSRLTVL.